The source of this T cell receptor (beta chain) is a study of CD8 T cells in Susac syndrome. Study information: Each patient with Susac syndrome, at the time of blood draw, was therapy-naive, on corticosteroids, or on intravenous immunoglobulin alone.

Germline V gene lookup returns CDR1 SEHNR and CDR2 FQNEAQ (reference sequence). Between the trimmed V and J ends, which lost 5 bases and 3 bases, there was a span of 17 bases. There are 15 residues in the CDR3. Random hexamers were used to reverse transcribe 0.5 to 1 ug of RNA. TCRdb processed the immunoSEQ multiplex PCR reads anew with MiXCR; each CDR3 protein has one entry. Here the sample spans about 200,000 distinct CDR3 sequences, 91% being singletons. This chain links TRBV7-9 with TRBJ2-7; D is possibly TRBD2 (6 bases). Sequencing input: CD4+ T cells from PBMCs. The TCR was taken from a human donor with Susac syndrome. CDR3 residues: CASSGSTGSHYEQYF. The DNA for the CDR3 is TGTGCCAGCAGCGGCAGCACCGGGAGTCACTACGAGCAGTACTTC.